The sequence of this TCR beta chain was determined in a study of T cells in Graves' hyperthyroidism and ophthalmopathy. Study-wide findings and caveats: Most clonotypes that expanded in the thyroid above 0.001 also showed up in blood.

This clonotype was counted at least ten times. The target antigen is unknown. Among the patients, aged 18 to 65, hyperthyroidism was newly diagnosed and had lasted under 2 months. From approximately 9.3 ml of fresh peripheral blood, PBMCs were isolated. What was amplified from RNA transcripts were TCR beta CDR3 regions. The HTBI set primed first-round TCR CDR3 RT-PCR. TCRdb redid the calling of the multiplex PCR reads with MiXCR, one entry per CDR3 protein. The sample records some 800,000 distinct CDR3 sequences, around 39% being singletons. After removal of 5 bases from V and 8 bases from J, the junction contained 10 bases not matched to a gene. The CDR3 runs to 14 residues.

The source material was blood. The sequence was collected from a man younger than 35 with Graves' hyperthyroidism. The J gene is TRBJ1-2, the V gene TRBV12-3 or TRBV12-4; 8 positions match TRBD1. CDR3 DNA: TGTGCCAGCAGTCCTTCAGGGGGCGCGGCGGGCTACACCTTC. Protein: CASSPSGGAAGYTF.